The TCR beta chain under discussion was sequenced for a study of response to subunit inactivated influenza vaccine. The germline gives CDR1 SGHNT, CDR2 YYREEE (reference sequence). The length of the CDR3 is 14 residues. V lost 1 base and J 3 bases, leaving 10 bases between the germline ends. Study observations and caveats: That few new T cells are recruited by each seasonal influenza vaccination was the authors' suggestion.

A word on this clonotype: Its antigen is as yet unknown.

Each CDR3 protein gets one entry after TCRdb re-called the RT-PCR reads with MiXCR. In the table there are about 650,000 distinct CDR3 sequences, 15% to 19% of which are singletons. The chain uses TRBV5-4 and TRBJ2-5, with TRBD1 as a possible D gene (5 bases). The sequences come from PBMCs from blood, collected 11 to 12 days after vaccination. The receptor comes from a man over 45 who received an inactivated influenza vaccine. CDR3 amino acids: CASSLLTEEETQYF. CDR3 nucleotide sequence: TGTGCCAGCAGCTTGTTGACAGAGGAAGAGACCCAGTACTTC.